Presented here are 18 T cell receptor beta chains from one specimen sequenced in a study of regulatory T cells in long-lasting Graves disease. Libraries of TCR beta came from iRepertoire HTBI primers plus Arm-PCR of CDR3 regions. TCRdb used MiXCR to reprocess the multiplex PCR reads, holding one entry per CDR3 protein. The sample includes roughly 350,000 distinct CDR3 sequences, around 15% of them seen just once. The time point was: newly diagnosed GD, antithyroid drugs for less than 3 months. Researchers made the TCR library from RNA that was extracted from PBMCs. These data were likewise used in another study, on T cells in Graves' hyperthyroidism and ophthalmopathy.

The input for sequencing was peripheral blood mononuclear cells (PBMCs), taken at new diagnosis, from a patient treated with antithyroid drugs. The receptors here all came from a man aged 35-49 years with Graves disease.

This clonotype was detected many times. The chain has TRBV29-1 and TRBJ2-2; D remains ambiguous. The CDR3 is made up of 12 amino acids. CDR1 and CDR2 from the germline V gene are SQVTM and ANQGSEA. Between the trimmed V and J ends, which lost 1 base and 5 bases, there was a span of 5 bases. This CDR3 reads CSVEAETGELFF. The CDR3 bases are TGCAGCGTTGAAGCAGAGACCGGGGAGCTGTTTTTT.

The table lists this clonotype with a few counts. The chain employs TRBV4-3 and TRBJ2-5, with TRBD2 identical over 8 bases. V shed 3 bases, J shed 4 bases, and the junction held 16 bases outside the gene matches. Germline-derived CDR1 and CDR2 are LGHNA and YSLEER. CDR3 length: 18 amino acids. CDR3 DNA sequence: TGCGCCAGCAGCCAGGGCGCGACGGGGGGGCTGATGTTAGAGACCCAGTACTTC. Encoded protein: CASSQGATGGLMLETQYF.

This chain joins TRBV5-1 and TRBJ1-4, with 9 bases aligning to TRBD1. This CDR3 contains 14 residues. CDR1 is SGHRS and CDR2 is YFSETQ in the germline V gene. The V and J ends lost 7 bases and 5 bases, in that order; junction bases with no gene match: 6. CDR3 sequence (DNA): TGCGCCAGCGGCGCGGACAGGGGCAATGAAAAACTGTTTTTT. Translating it yields CASGADRGNEKLFF.

At least ten counts were recorded for this clonotype. The rearrangement uses TRBV7-9 and TRBJ1-1, with D unresolved. Germline V gene lookup returns CDR1 SEHNR and CDR2 FQNEAQ (reference sequence). Trimming left V 0 bases short and J 5 bases short, with 16 bases between. The CDR3 totals 16 residues. The CDR3 loop is CASSLARDGYITEAFF. Here the CDR3 DNA reads TGTGCCAGCAGCTTAGCGCGTGATGGCTACATAACTGAAGCTTTCTTT. Filled out from reference TRBV7-9 and TRBJ1-1, the complete variable domain reads DTGVSQNPRHKITKRGQNVTFRCDPISEHNRLYWYRQTLGQGPEFLTYFQNEAQLEKSRLLSDRFSAERPKGSFSTLEIQRTEQGDSAMYLCASSLARDGYITEAFFGQGTRLTVV.

This clonotype was counted ten times or more. This chain connects TRBV11-1 to TRBJ2-3; D possibly corresponds to TRBD1 (6 bases). Germline V gene sequence: CDR1 SGHAT, CDR2 FQDESV (reference sequence). CDR3 length: 14 residues. The V end was cut by 5 bases, the J end by 5 bases, with 14 bases between. CDR3 DNA sequence: TGTGCCAGCAGCGCTTATCAGGGGAGAGATACGCAGTATTTT. It specifies CASSAYQGRDTQYF.

The table lists this clonotype with many counts. The chain has TRBV5-1 and TRBJ1-1; no firm D call. V lost 2 bases to trimming and J lost 11 bases, with 13 bases between them. Germline loops: CDR1 SGHRS, CDR2 YFSETQ. The CDR3 contains 12 residues. CDR3 in amino acids: CASSLDRDNAFF. DNA for the CDR3: TGCGCCAGCAGCTTAGACCGCGATAACGCTTTCTTT.

This clonotype was seen at least ten times. The chain couples TRBV18 to TRBJ2-5, with 8 bases identical to TRBD1. The J segment lost 2 bases and the V segment lost 9 bases, leaving 8 bases of the junction unmatched. The CDR3 is 14 residues long. Germline loops: CDR1 KGHSH, CDR2 LQKENI. The CDR3 DNA is TGTGCCAGTTCCATCAGGGGGCTTCAAGAGACCCAGTACTTC. Translated, it gives CASSIRGLQETQYF.

A note on this clonotype: One end of the junction does not line up with germline, which may come from a read error. The chain recombines TRBV29-1 with TRBJ2-1; D is possibly TRBD2 (7 bases). CDR3 size: 16 residues. The germline gives CDR1 SQVTM, CDR2 ANQGSEA. The CDR3 loop reads CSVEKGGGFSYNERFF. The CDR3 coding sequence is TGCAGCGTTGAAAAGGGGGGAGGGTTTTCCTACAATGAGCGGTTCTTC.

This clonotype was recorded at least ten times. The chain carries TRBV18 and TRBJ2-5, with D unresolved. The V end was cut by 0 bases, the J end by 5 bases, with 7 bases between. The CDR3 extends over 13 amino acids. The germline gives CDR1 KGHSH, CDR2 LQKENI. CDR3 in amino acids: CASSPPGWETQYF. CDR3 nucleotides: TGTGCCAGCTCACCACCGGGATGGGAGACCCAGTACTTC.

This clonotype was detected only a few times. For the CDR3, the DNA is TGTGCCAGCAGTTTCGGGACGTACCCCTACGAGCAGTACTTC. Its translation is CASSFGTYPYEQYF. V usage is TRBV27 and J usage is TRBJ2-7, with D perhaps matching TRBD1 or TRBD2 (5 bases each). V was trimmed by 3 bases and J by 2 bases, leaving 11 bases between them. Germline CDR1 reads MNHEY; CDR2 reads SMNVEV (reference sequence). The CDR3 totals 14 residues.

This clonotype was detected ten times or more. The gene calls are TRBV11-3 and TRBJ2-3, with D possibly being TRBD1 (6 bases). Germline CDR1 reads SGHNT; CDR2 reads YENEEA. Trimming cost V 5 bases and J 5 bases, with 11 bases left between them. This CDR3 region has 13 residues. In DNA form, the CDR3 reads TGTGCCAGCAGCCTTATACAGGGAGATACGCAGTATTTT. Translated, it gives CASSLIQGDTQYF.

The chain couples TRBV15 to TRBJ1-5; D perhaps matches TRBD1 (6 bases). CDR1 and CDR2 from the germline V gene are LNHNV and YYDKDF (reference sequence). This CDR3 is 17 amino acids long. Trimming took 0 bases from V and 0 from J, leaving 12 bases between them. CDR3 region: CATSRDRDTRSNQPQHF. CDR3 DNA: TGTGCCACCAGCAGAGATCGGGACACCCGTAGCAATCAGCCCCAGCATTTT.

This clonotype came up many times. The chain couples TRBV18 to TRBJ2-7; D is perhaps TRBD1 (6 bases). The V gene lost 3 bases and the J gene lost 3 bases, with 12 bases spanning the gap. The CDR3 totals 14 residues. Germline CDR1 is KGHSH and CDR2 is LQKENI. In DNA form, the CDR3 reads TGTGCCAGCTCACCCTCCTACAGGGACTACGAGCAGTACTTC. Protein product: CASSPSYRDYEQYF.

This clonotype was recorded at least ten times. The chain employs TRBV28 and TRBJ2-7; D may be TRBD1 or TRBD2 (6 bases each). Germline V CDR1 and CDR2: MDHEN, SYDVKM. The CDR3 length is 15 residues. V shed 5 bases and J shed 8 bases, with 22 bases lying between them. The CDR3 loop reads CASSPRGADFRKQYF. CDR3 nucleotide sequence: TGTGCCAGCAGTCCTAGGGGGGCAGACTTCCGGAAGCAGTACTTC. Full variable domain (remainder filled in from reference TRBV28 and TRBJ2-7): DVKVTQSSRYLVKRTGEKVFLECVQDMDHENMFWYRQDPGLGLRLIYFSYDVKMKEKGDIPEGYSVSREKKERFSLILESASTNQTSMYLCASSPRGADFRKQYFGPGTRLTVT.

This clonotype was picked up many times. The rearrangement links TRBV27 to TRBJ2-1; no clear D. The CDR3 runs to 13 residues. V gave up 1 base and J gave up 6 bases, with 7 bases separating them. Germline V lookup: CDR1 MNHEY, CDR2 SMNVEV (reference sequence). In DNA form, the CDR3 reads TGTGCCAGCAGTTTATTAACGGGCAATGAGCAGTTCTTC. Residues: CASSLLTGNEQFF.

In regard to this clonotype: A read error is possible here, since a much larger clone lies one base away. The gene calls are TRBV6-1 and TRBJ2-2; D possibly corresponds to TRBD2 (5 bases). CDR3 length: 15 residues. Per germline, CDR1 MNHNS and CDR2 SASEGT. In DNA, the CDR3 is TGTGCCAGCAGGCGAGGGTTCGCGAACACCGGGGAGCTGCTTTTT. Translation gives CASRRGFANTGELLF.

This clonotype has more than one count but fewer than ten. V usage is TRBV7-6 and J usage is TRBJ2-3; either TRBD1 or TRBD2 may supply D (5 bases each). The CDR3 runs 16 residues. With 3 bases removed from V and 2 bases from J, the gap between germline ends came to 15 bases. The germline gives CDR1 SGHVS, CDR2 FNYEAQ. DNA for the CDR3: TGTGCCAGCAGCTTGAGGGGCGCCCCTTACACAGATACGCAGTATTTT. This codes for CASSLRGAPYTDTQYF.

This clonotype was detected only a few times. The chain combines TRBV7-2 with TRBJ2-2; D may be TRBD2 (7 bases). This CDR3 has 16 amino acids. Trimming removed 1 base at V and 8 bases at J, with 17 bases between. Germline CDR1 is SGHTA and CDR2 is FQGNSA. This CDR3 is CASSLDGGGVRGELFF. As DNA, the CDR3 is TGTGCCAGCAGCTTAGATGGAGGGGGGGTTAGAGGGGAGCTGTTTTTT.